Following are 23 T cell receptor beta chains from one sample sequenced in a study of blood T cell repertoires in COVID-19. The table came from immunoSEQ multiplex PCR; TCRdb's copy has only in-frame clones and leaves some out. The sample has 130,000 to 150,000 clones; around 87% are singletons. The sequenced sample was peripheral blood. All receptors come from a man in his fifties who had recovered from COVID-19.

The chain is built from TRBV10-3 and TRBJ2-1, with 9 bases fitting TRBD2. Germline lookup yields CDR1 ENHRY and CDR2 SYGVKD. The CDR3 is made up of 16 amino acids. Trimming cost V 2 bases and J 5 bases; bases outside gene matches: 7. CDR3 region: CAISETLSGGDNEQFF. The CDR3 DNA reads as TGTGCCATCAGTGAGACCCTTAGCGGGGGAGACAATGAGCAGTTCTTC.

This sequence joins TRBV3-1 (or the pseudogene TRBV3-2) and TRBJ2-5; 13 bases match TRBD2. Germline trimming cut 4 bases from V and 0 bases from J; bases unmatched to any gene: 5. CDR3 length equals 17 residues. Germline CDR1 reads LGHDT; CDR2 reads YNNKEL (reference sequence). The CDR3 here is CASSRGTSGTYQETQYF. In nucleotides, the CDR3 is TGTGCCAGCAGCCGAGGGACTAGCGGGACCTACCAAGAGACCCAGTACTTC.

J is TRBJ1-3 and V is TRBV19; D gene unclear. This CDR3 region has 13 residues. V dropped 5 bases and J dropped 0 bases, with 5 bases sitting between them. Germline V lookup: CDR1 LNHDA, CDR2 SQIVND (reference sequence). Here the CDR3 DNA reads TGTGCCAGTAGTCTTCGCTCTGGAAACACCATATATTTT. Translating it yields CASSLRSGNTIYF.

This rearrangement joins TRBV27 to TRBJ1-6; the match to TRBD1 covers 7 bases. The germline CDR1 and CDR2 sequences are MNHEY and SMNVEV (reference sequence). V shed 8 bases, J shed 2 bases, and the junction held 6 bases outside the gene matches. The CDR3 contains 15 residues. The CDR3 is CASGNRGAYNSPLHF. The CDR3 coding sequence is TGTGCCAGCGGAAACAGGGGCGCCTATAATTCACCCCTCCACTTT.

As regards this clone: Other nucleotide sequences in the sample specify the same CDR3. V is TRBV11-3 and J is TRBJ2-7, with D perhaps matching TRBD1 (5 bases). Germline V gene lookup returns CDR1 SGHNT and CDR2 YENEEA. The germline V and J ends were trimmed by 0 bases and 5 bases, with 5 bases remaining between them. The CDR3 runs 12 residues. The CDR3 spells CASSLDRDEQYF. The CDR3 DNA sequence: TGTGCCAGCAGCTTAGACAGGGACGAGCAGTACTTC.

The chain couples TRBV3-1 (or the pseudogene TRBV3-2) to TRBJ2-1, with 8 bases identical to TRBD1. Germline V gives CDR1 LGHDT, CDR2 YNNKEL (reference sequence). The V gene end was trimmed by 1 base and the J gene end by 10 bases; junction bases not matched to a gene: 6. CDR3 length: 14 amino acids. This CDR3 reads CASSQAGTGSEQFF. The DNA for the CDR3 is TGTGCCAGCAGCCAAGCCGGGACAGGCAGCGAGCAGTTCTTC.

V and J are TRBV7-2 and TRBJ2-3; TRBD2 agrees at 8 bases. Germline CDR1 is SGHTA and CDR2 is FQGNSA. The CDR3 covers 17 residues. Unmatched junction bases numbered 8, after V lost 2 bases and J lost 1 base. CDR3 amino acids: CASSLSAGGLGTDTQYF. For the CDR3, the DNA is TGTGCCAGCAGCTTATCTGCGGGGGGATTGGGCACAGATACGCAGTATTTT.

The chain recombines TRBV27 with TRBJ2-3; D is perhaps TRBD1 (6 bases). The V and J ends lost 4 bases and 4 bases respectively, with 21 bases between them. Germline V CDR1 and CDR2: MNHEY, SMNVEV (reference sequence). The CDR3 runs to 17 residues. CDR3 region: CASSSTSVGAWADTQYF. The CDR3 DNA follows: TGTGCCAGCAGTTCGACCAGCGTGGGGGCATGGGCAGATACGCAGTATTTT.

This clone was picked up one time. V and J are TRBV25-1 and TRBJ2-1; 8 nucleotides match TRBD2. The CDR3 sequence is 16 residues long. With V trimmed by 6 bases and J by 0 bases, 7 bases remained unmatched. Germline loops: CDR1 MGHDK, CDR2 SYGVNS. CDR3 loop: CASSHPSGGSYNEQFF. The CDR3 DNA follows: TGTGCCAGCAGCCACCCCAGCGGGGGCTCCTACAATGAGCAGTTCTTC.

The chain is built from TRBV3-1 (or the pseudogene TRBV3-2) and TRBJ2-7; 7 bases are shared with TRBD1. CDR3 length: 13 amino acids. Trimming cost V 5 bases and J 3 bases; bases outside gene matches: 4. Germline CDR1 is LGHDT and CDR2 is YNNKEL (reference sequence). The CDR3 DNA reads TGTGCCAGCAGCAACCGACAGGGCTACGAGCAGTACTTC. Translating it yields CASSNRQGYEQYF.

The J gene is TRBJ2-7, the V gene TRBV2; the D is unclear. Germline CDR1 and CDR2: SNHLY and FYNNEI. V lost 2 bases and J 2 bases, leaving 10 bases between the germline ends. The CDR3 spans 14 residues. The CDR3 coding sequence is TGTGCCAGCAGTGAATCAATTAGAGCCTACGAGCAGTACTTC. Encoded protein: CASSESIRAYEQYF.

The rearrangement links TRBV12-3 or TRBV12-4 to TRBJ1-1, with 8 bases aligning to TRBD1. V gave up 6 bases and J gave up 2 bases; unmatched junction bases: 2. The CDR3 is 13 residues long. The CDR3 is CASRGQGNTEAFF. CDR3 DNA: TGTGCCAGCAGAGGACAGGGTAACACTGAAGCTTTCTTT.

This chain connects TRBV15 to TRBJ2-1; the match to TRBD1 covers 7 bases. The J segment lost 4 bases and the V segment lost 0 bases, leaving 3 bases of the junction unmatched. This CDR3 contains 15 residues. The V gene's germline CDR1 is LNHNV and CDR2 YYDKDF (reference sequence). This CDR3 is CATSREGGAYNEQFF. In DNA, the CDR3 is TGTGCCACCAGCAGAGAAGGGGGCGCTTACAATGAGCAGTTCTTC.

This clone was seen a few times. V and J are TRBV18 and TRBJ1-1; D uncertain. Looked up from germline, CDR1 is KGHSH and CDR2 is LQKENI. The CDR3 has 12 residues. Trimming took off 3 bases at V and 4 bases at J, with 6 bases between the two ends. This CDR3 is CASSPGPTEAFF. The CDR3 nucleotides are TGTGCCAGCTCACCGGGCCCCACTGAAGCTTTCTTT.

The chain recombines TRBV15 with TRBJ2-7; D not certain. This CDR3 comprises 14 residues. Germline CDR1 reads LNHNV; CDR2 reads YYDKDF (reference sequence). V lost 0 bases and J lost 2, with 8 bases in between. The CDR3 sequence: CATSRDLGPYEQYF. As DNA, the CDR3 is TGTGCCACCAGCAGAGATCTGGGCCCCTACGAGCAGTACTTC.

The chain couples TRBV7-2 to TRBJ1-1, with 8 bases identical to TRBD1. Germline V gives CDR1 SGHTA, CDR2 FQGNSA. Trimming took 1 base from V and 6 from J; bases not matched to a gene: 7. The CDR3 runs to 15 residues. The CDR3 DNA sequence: TGTGCCAGCAGCTTAGGACAGGGGTCTTTCTCTGAAGCTTTCTTT. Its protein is CASSLGQGSFSEAFF.

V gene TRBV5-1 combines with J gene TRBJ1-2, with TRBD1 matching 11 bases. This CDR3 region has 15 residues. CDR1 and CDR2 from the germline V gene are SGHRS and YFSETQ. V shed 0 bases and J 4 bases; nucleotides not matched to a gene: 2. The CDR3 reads CASSLEGTGGYGYTF. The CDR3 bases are TGCGCCAGCAGCTTGGAAGGGACAGGGGGCTATGGCTACACCTTC.

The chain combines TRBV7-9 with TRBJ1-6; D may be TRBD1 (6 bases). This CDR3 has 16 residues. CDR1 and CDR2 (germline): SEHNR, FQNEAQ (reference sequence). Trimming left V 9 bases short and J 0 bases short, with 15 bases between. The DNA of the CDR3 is TGTGCCAGTCGGACAGACGAGGGCTCCTATAATTCACCCCTCCACTTT. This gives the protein CASRTDEGSYNSPLHF.

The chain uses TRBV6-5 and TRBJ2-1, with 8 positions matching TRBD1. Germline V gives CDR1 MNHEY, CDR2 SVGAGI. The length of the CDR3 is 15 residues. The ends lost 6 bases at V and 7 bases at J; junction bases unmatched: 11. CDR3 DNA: TGTGCCAGCAGCGCTGCTGGACAGGGTCGGAATGAGCAGTTCTTC. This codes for CASSAAGQGRNEQFF.

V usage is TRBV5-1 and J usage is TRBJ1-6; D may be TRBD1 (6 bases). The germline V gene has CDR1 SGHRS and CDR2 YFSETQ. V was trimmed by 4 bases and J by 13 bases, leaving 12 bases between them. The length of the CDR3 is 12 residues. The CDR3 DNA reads TGCGCCAGCAGCCAAACAGGGAATCCCCTCCACTTT. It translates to CASSQTGNPLHF.

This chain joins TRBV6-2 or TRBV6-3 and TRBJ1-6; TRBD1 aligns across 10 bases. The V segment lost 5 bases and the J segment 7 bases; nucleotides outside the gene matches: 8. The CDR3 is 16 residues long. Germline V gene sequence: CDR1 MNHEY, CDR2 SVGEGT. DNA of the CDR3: TGTGCCAGCAGTCAACCATGGGACAGGGGAAATTCACCCCTCCACTTT. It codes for CASSQPWDRGNSPLHF.

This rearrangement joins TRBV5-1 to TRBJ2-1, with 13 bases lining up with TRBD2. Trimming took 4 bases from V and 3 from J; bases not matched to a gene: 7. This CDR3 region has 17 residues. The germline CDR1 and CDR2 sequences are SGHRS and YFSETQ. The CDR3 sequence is CASSLGTSGVNYNEQFF. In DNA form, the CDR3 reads TGCGCCAGCAGCCTGGGGACTAGCGGGGTCAACTACAATGAGCAGTTCTTC.

CDR3 protein: CASSLTADYEQYF. The CDR3 coding sequence is TGTGCCAGCAGCTTGACAGCGGACTACGAGCAGTACTTC. This chain links TRBV5-5 with TRBJ2-7; TRBD2 is a possible D gene (5 bases). Germline V lookup: CDR1 SGHKS, CDR2 YYEKEE (reference sequence). V lost 1 base and J 3 bases, leaving 8 bases between the germline ends. The CDR3 consists of 13 residues.